A selection of T cell receptor beta chains follows, all from one sample in a study of T cell repertoires in cytomegalovirus infection. TCRdb reanalysed the reads using MiXCR and keeps one entry per CDR3 protein. The sample consists of about 260,000 distinct CDR3 sequences, roughly an eighth of them appearing once. The sample comprised PBMCs. The receptors come from a human donor in good health (CMV status not recorded). Some clones in this sample may be carry-over from other donors' samples. The CDR3 runs from the conserved cysteine through the conserved F or W. The D gene is left open where the match is weak. Size is stated for part of the rows, as once, few or many counts, or as a class when the clone is expanded.

clone_size: few; d_call: .; v_call: TRBV7-9; j_call: TRBJ2-1; cdr3_nt: TGTGCCAGCAGCTTCGTGGGGGGCAATGAGCAGTTCTTC; cdr3_aa: CASSFVGGNEQFF
clone_size: few; d_call: .; v_call: TRBV6-5; j_call: TRBJ2-5; cdr3_nt: TGTGCCAGCAGTTACGACCCCGGGTCCTATACTCAAGAGACCCAGTACTTC; cdr3_aa: CASSYDPGSYTQETQYF
clone_size: many; d_call: TRBD2; v_call: TRBV7-2; j_call: TRBJ2-7; cdr3_nt: TGTGCCAGCAGCCAAGAAACGGGACTAGCTTGGGGCGAGCAGTACTTC; cdr3_aa: CASSQETGLAWGEQYF
clone_size: many; d_call: TRBD2; v_call: TRBV7-2; j_call: TRBJ2-1; cdr3_nt: TGTGCCAGCAGCTTAGTCGGGGGGACTAGCGGGCCGACCTCCTACAATGAGCAGTTCTTC; cdr3_aa: CASSLVGGTSGPTSYNEQFF
clone_size: many; d_call: .; v_call: TRBV25-1; j_call: TRBJ1-1; cdr3_nt: TGTGCCAGCAGTGAATATGTATACACTGAAGCTTTCTTT; cdr3_aa: CASSEYVYTEAFF
clone_size: many; d_call: .; v_call: TRBV7-2; j_call: TRBJ1-2; cdr3_nt: TGTGCCAGCAGCCGGCGGGGGACGGCGAACTATGGCTACACCTTC; cdr3_aa: CASSRRGTANYGYTF
clone_size: .; d_call: .; v_call: TRBV23-1; j_call: TRBJ1-1; cdr3_nt: TGCGCCAGCAGTCATCCGTGGGGAGCAACTGAAGCTTTCTTT; cdr3_aa: CASSHPWGATEAFF
clone_size: many; d_call: .; v_call: TRBV10-3; j_call: TRBJ1-1; cdr3_nt: TGTGCCATCAGTAAAGGGGGGAACACTGAAGCTTTCTTT; cdr3_aa: CAISKGGNTEAFF
clone_size: few; d_call: .; v_call: TRBV7-9; j_call: TRBJ1-3; cdr3_nt: TGTGCCAGCAGCTTAGAGGGTCGACAGCCGCTTGGAAACACCATATATTTT; cdr3_aa: CASSLEGRQPLGNTIYF
clone_size: .; d_call: TRBD2; v_call: TRBV4-3; j_call: TRBJ2-1; cdr3_nt: TGCGCCAGCAGCCAAGATCCAGCGGGAGTTTTTGAGCAGTTCTTC; cdr3_aa: CASSQDPAGVFEQFF
clone_size: .; d_call: TRBD1; v_call: TRBV19; j_call: TRBJ1-6; cdr3_nt: TGTGCCAGTAGACCGGGACAGTATAATTCACCCCTCCACTTT; cdr3_aa: CASRPGQYNSPLHF
clone_size: few; d_call: .; v_call: TRBV3-1; j_call: TRBJ1-1; cdr3_nt: TGTGCCAGCAGCCAGACAGTCACTGAAGCTTTCTTT; cdr3_aa: CASSQTVTEAFF
clone_size: .; d_call: TRBD1; v_call: TRBV11-2; j_call: TRBJ2-2; cdr3_nt: TGTGCCAGCAGATCTACAGGGGTCACCGGGGAGCTGTTTTTT; cdr3_aa: CASRSTGVTGELFF
clone_size: .; d_call: .; v_call: TRBV5-4; j_call: TRBJ1-3; cdr3_nt: TGTGCCAGCAGCTTGGACAGGACCTCTGGAAACACCATATATTTT; cdr3_aa: CASSLDRTSGNTIYF
clone_size: few; d_call: .; v_call: TRBV5-1; j_call: TRBJ1-4; cdr3_nt: TGCGCCAGCAGCTTGGACCTTTGGGCGTCGGGGGGTGAAAAACTGTTTTTT; cdr3_aa: CASSLDLWASGGEKLFF
clone_size: many; d_call: TRBD1; v_call: TRBV19; j_call: TRBJ1-2; cdr3_nt: TGTGCCAGTAGGACGACAGGGAACTATGGCTACACCTTC; cdr3_aa: CASRTTGNYGYTF
clone_size: .; d_call: .; v_call: TRBV15; j_call: TRBJ1-5; cdr3_nt: TGTGCCACCAGCGGCGGGTCGAGCAATCAGCCCCAGCATTTT; cdr3_aa: CATSGGSSNQPQHF
clone_size: few; d_call: .; v_call: TRBV25-1; j_call: TRBJ2-7; cdr3_nt: TGTGCCAGCAGTAGAAAGGTCGGGGGCTCCTACGAGCAGTACTTC; cdr3_aa: CASSRKVGGSYEQYF
clone_size: .; d_call: TRBD1; v_call: TRBV5-1; j_call: TRBJ2-1; cdr3_nt: TGCGCCAGCAGCTTGGCGGGGACAGGGGTGGTAGTCTTC; cdr3_aa: CASSLAGTGVVVF
clone_size: many; d_call: .; v_call: TRBV18; j_call: TRBJ1-5; cdr3_nt: TGTGCCAGCTCACGGACCCCGGACAGAGCTAGCAATCAGCCCCAGCATTTT; cdr3_aa: CASSRTPDRASNQPQHF
clone_size: .; d_call: .; v_call: TRBV7-9; j_call: TRBJ1-1; cdr3_nt: TGTGCCAGCAGTCCTCGGGAGTTTGAAGCTTTCTTT; cdr3_aa: CASSPREFEAFF
clone_size: many; d_call: .; v_call: TRBV7-2; j_call: TRBJ2-1; cdr3_nt: TGTGCCAGCAGCTACTACAATGAGCAGTTCTTC; cdr3_aa: CASSYYNEQFF
clone_size: .; d_call: TRBD1; v_call: TRBV28; j_call: TRBJ1-5; cdr3_nt: TGTGCCAGCAGTTTGGTTGGGACAGGGGGAAATCAGCCCCAGCATTTT; cdr3_aa: CASSLVGTGGNQPQHF
clone_size: many; d_call: .; v_call: TRBV7-3; j_call: TRBJ2-5; cdr3_nt: TGTGCCAGCAGCTTAGGTAACCGGGACAAAGAAGAGACCCAGTACTTC; cdr3_aa: CASSLGNRDKEETQYF
clone_size: .; d_call: .; v_call: TRBV5-4; j_call: TRBJ1-2; cdr3_nt: TGTGCCAGCAGCTTCGCGTCCGCAGGGAAGTATGGCTACACCTTC; cdr3_aa: CASSFASAGKYGYTF
clone_size: .; d_call: .; v_call: TRBV18; j_call: TRBJ2-7; cdr3_nt: TGTGCCAGCTCACGCGCCGGGACCCTAGAGGAGCAGTACTTC; cdr3_aa: CASSRAGTLEEQYF
clone_size: few; d_call: .; v_call: TRBV14; j_call: TRBJ2-1; cdr3_nt: TGTGCCAGCAGCCAGCGAAGCGGACAGTCCTACAATGAGCAGTTCTTC; cdr3_aa: CASSQRSGQSYNEQFF
clone_size: .; d_call: .; v_call: TRBV12-3/TRBV12-4; j_call: TRBJ2-6; cdr3_nt: TGTGCCAGCGGCCGTGGGGGGGCCAACGTCCTGACTTTC; cdr3_aa: CASGRGGANVLTF
clone_size: .; d_call: .; v_call: TRBV6-6; j_call: TRBJ1-1; cdr3_nt: TGTGCCAGCAGTTACGTGGCGAACACTGAAGCTTTCTTT; cdr3_aa: CASSYVANTEAFF
clone_size: .; d_call: .; v_call: TRBV7-9; j_call: TRBJ2-7; cdr3_nt: TGTGCCAGCACCAAAACAGGGCAGAACGAGCAGTACTTC; cdr3_aa: CASTKTGQNEQYF
clone_size: many; d_call: .; v_call: TRBV10-2; j_call: TRBJ2-2; cdr3_nt: TGCGCCAGCAGTGAGCCTAGCCACACCGGGGAGCTGTTTTTT; cdr3_aa: CASSEPSHTGELFF
clone_size: many; d_call: TRBD2; v_call: TRBV7-2; j_call: TRBJ2-1; cdr3_nt: TGTGCCAGCAGCAATGGACTAGCGGGAGGGCCTTACAATGAGCAGTTCTTC; cdr3_aa: CASSNGLAGGPYNEQFF